This TCR beta chain stems from a study of cytomegalovirus exposure and HLA in healthy donors. Turning to the study itself: HLA-typed donors were the source of 90 million or so unique TCRs, which an early data release held.

Notes on this clone: As yet, its antigen is unknown.

PCR was performed using 60 Vbeta and 13 Jbeta primers. Only in-frame clones appear in the TCRdb table, and some are missing; sequencing was by immunoSEQ multiplex PCR. The table shows fewer than 250,000 clones, with roughly 83% occurring only once. Regarding the study as a whole: Overall, about 160 TCR beta chains were annotated as cytomegalovirus-associated. Several of the most significant clusters appeared linked to common viral pathogens, based on a later analysis. Donor immune exposure was known only as CMV serostatus.

This clonotype was sampled from a girl aged 5-17 years in good health and CMV-seronegative. Sequenced: PBMCs.

The CDR3 sequence is CSARVLTEAFF. CDR3 in DNA: TGCAGTGCTAGAGTCCTTACTGAAGCTTTCTTT. This rearrangement joins TRBV20-1 to TRBJ1-1; D is uncertain. CDR3 length: 11 residues. Germline values: CDR1 DFQATT, CDR2 SNEGSKA (reference sequence). Trimming removed 1 base at V and 5 bases at J, with 5 bases between.